The 23 T cell receptor beta chains reported below all come from one sample, sequenced in a study of identical twins. TCRdb re-called the 5' RACE reads through MiXCR, storing one row per CDR3 protein. The profile shows about 720,000 distinct CDR3 sequences, 8.5% to 9.5% of them singletons. Separately, the same data were catalogued under a study of yellow fever vaccine responses in identical twins.

Sequenced input: PBMCs. The receptors here all came from a young woman in good health.

V usage is TRBV29-1 and J usage is TRBJ1-2; D remains ambiguous. Germline V gives CDR1 SQVTM, CDR2 ANQGSEA. With 7 bases removed from V and 4 bases from J, the gap between germline ends came to 16 bases. This CDR3 comprises 13 residues. Here the CDR3 reads CSAPSPGAYGYTF. DNA for the CDR3: TGCAGCGCCCCGTCACCAGGAGCCTATGGCTACACCTTC.

This clonotype was recorded many times. The chain joins TRBV5-1 to TRBJ2-1; D is ambiguous. The CDR3 contains 17 residues. V dropped 0 bases and J dropped 0 bases, with 13 bases sitting between them. Germline V CDR1 and CDR2: SGHRS, YFSETQ. CDR3 nucleotides: TGCGCCAGCAGCTTGGGATTGGCCAGGAGCTCCTACAATGAGCAGTTCTTC. Protein sequence: CASSLGLARSSYNEQFF.

The CDR3 protein is CASKQGGAATEAFF. CDR3 nucleotide sequence: TGTGCCAGCAAACAGGGAGGGGCGGCCACTGAAGCTTTCTTT. The chain employs TRBV7-2 and TRBJ1-1; the D gene is possibly TRBD1 (6 bases). V lost 7 bases and J lost 4, with 16 bases in between. CDR3 length: 14 residues. Germline V gene data show CDR1 as SGHTA and CDR2 as FQGNSA.

This clonotype was counted between two and nine times. This rearrangement joins TRBV7-9 to TRBJ1-5; a weak D match, TRBD1 (5 bases). In germline, CDR1 is SEHNR, CDR2 FQNEAQ (reference sequence). This CDR3 has 15 amino acids. Between the trimmed V and J ends, which lost 4 bases and 1 base, there was a span of 11 bases. DNA of the CDR3: TGTGCCAGCAGCTCCACCGGGGCCAGCAATCAGCCCCAGCATTTT. Its translation: CASSSTGASNQPQHF.

The chain uses TRBV6-1 and TRBJ1-1; the match to TRBD1 covers 7 bases. The CDR3 consists of 17 residues. J lost 5 bases, V lost 5 bases, and 17 bases had no gene match. Germline CDR1 MNHNS, CDR2 SASEGT. The CDR3 DNA sequence: TGTGCCAGCAGTCGCTCATCTTTAAGGGGGCTGGGAACTGAAGCTTTCTTT. Amino acids: CASSRSSLRGLGTEAFF.

V and J are TRBV5-6 and TRBJ2-7, with 8 bases matching TRBD2. The CDR3 is made up of 14 amino acids. V shed 0 bases and J 6 bases; nucleotides not matched to a gene: 5. Germline V lookup: CDR1 SGHDT, CDR2 YYEEEE. In DNA, the CDR3 is TGTGCCAGCAGCTTGGTGCAGCGGGAGATCGAGCAGTACTTC. Protein product: CASSLVQREIEQYF.

The genes are TRBV4-3 and TRBJ1-5; the D gene is possibly TRBD1 (5 bases). Germline CDR1 reads LGHNA; CDR2 reads YSLEER. CDR3 size: 16 residues. Trimming pared 4 bases from V and 3 bases from J, leaving 16 bases between. CDR3 sequence: CASSLSLGESNQPQHF. The CDR3 region has the DNA TGCGCCAGCAGCCTCTCACTAGGGGAGTCCAATCAGCCCCAGCATTTT.

J is TRBJ2-1 and V is TRBV28; TRBD2 aligns across 8 bases. V shed 3 bases, J shed 10 bases, and the junction held 8 bases outside the gene matches. The V gene's germline CDR1 is MDHEN and CDR2 SYDVKM. The CDR3 is made up of 14 amino acids. This CDR3 reads CASSLGLAGAEQFF. DNA for the CDR3: TGTGCCAGCAGTTTGGGGCTAGCGGGCGCCGAGCAGTTCTTC.

This clonotype was seen at least ten times. The genes are TRBV27 and TRBJ2-1, with 12 bases fitting TRBD2. V shed 4 bases and J 9 bases; nucleotides not matched to a gene: 16. Germline V gene lookup returns CDR1 MNHEY and CDR2 SMNVEV (reference sequence). The CDR3 is 18 amino acids. The CDR3, as DNA: TGTGCCAGCAGTTCCTACTCTAGCGGGAGGGCCCCTGTTGGTGAGCAGTTCTTC. Amino acids: CASSSYSSGRAPVGEQFF.

This clonotype was counted a few times. This chain connects TRBV5-6 to TRBJ2-3, with TRBD2 identical over 13 bases. The CDR3 totals 18 residues. Germline loops: CDR1 SGHDT, CDR2 YYEEEE. The J segment lost 3 bases and the V segment lost 3 bases, leaving 10 bases of the junction unmatched. CDR3 coding DNA: TGTGCCAGCAGCTCCTCCCTACTGGGACTAGCGGGGACAGATACGCAGTATTTT. Translation gives CASSSSLLGLAGTDTQYF.

This clonotype was observed at least ten times. The rearrangement uses TRBV11-1 and TRBJ2-1; 9 bases are a match to TRBD1. Germline V CDR1 and CDR2: SGHAT, FQDESV (reference sequence). Losses at the gene ends were 5 bases for V and 6 bases for J; bases not matched to a gene: 17. The length of the CDR3 is 18 residues. CDR3 residues: CASSPSGTGTFGVNEQFF. CDR3 sequence (DNA): TGTGCCAGCAGCCCATCCGGGACAGGGACCTTTGGGGTCAATGAGCAGTTCTTC. The variable domain in full, with the rest retrieved from reference TRBV11-1 and TRBJ2-1, is EAEVAQSPRYKITEKSQAVAFWCDPISGHATLYWYRQILGQGPELLVQFQDESVVDDSQLPKDRFSAERLKGVDSTLKIQPAELGDSAMYLCASSPSGTGTFGVNEQFFGPGTRLTVL.

This rearrangement joins TRBV11-3 to TRBJ2-3; D not certain. CDR1 SGHNT and CDR2 YENEEA come from the germline V gene. The CDR3 runs to 15 residues. Deletions cut 2 bases from V and 0 bases from J, with 9 bases between. For the CDR3, the DNA is TGTGCCAGCAGCTTAACAAGCCATAGCACAGATACGCAGTATTTT. As protein: CASSLTSHSTDTQYF.

The V and J genes are TRBV18 and TRBJ2-2, with D unresolved. The ends were cut back, 0 bases at V and 3 bases at J, with 8 bases in the middle. Germline V gene lookup returns CDR1 KGHSH and CDR2 LQKENI. This CDR3 is built from 15 residues. This CDR3 is CASSPPSRDTGELFF. The CDR3 bases are TGTGCCAGCTCACCACCGTCCCGGGACACCGGGGAGCTGTTTTTT. Based on the CDR3 plus reference TRBV18 and TRBJ2-2, the full variable domain is NAGVMQNPRHLVRRRGQEARLRCSPMKGHSHVYWYRQLPEEGLKFMVYLQKENIIDESGMPKERFSAEFPKEGPSILRIQQVVRGDSAAYFCASSPPSRDTGELFFGEGSRLTVL.

The chain joins TRBV18 to TRBJ2-1; D gene ambiguous. The CDR3 has 14 residues. Germline CDR1 reads KGHSH; CDR2 reads LQKENI. V was shortened by 5 bases and J by 10 bases, with 18 bases between the two germline ends. As DNA, the CDR3 is TGTGCCAGCTCAGAAGGCCCGGGTGAATTGGAGCAGTTCTTC. It specifies CASSEGPGELEQFF.

The table lists this clonotype with a few counts. This chain links TRBV7-2 with TRBJ2-7; D remains unclear. The CDR3 covers 14 residues. Germline V gene sequence: CDR1 SGHTA, CDR2 FQGNSA. Trimming removed 4 bases from V and 6 bases from J, with 16 bases in between. The CDR3 sequence is CASSSPDPVVEQYF. Written as DNA, the CDR3 is TGTGCCAGCAGCTCTCCTGACCCCGTAGTCGAGCAGTACTTC.

The rearrangement joins TRBV11-3 to TRBJ2-1; 11 positions agree with TRBD2. J was trimmed by 9 bases and V by 5 bases; bases with no gene match: 3. This CDR3 has 13 amino acids. The V gene's germline CDR1 is SGHNT and CDR2 YENEEA. CDR3 nucleotides: TGTGCCAGCAGCCTGGGACTAGCGGCTGAGCAGTTCTTC. This gives the protein CASSLGLAAEQFF.

J is TRBJ2-2 and V is TRBV12-3 or TRBV12-4; possibly TRBD1 for D (6 bases). CDR3 length: 14 residues. Trimming stripped 5 bases from V and 6 bases from J, with 13 bases between. CDR3 residues: CASSPLGQSGELFF. DNA for the CDR3: TGTGCCAGCAGTCCCCTCGGACAGTCCGGGGAGCTGTTTTTT.

This clonotype was seen a few times. This chain connects TRBV9 to TRBJ2-3; the match to TRBD2 covers 8 bases. This CDR3 region has 16 residues. The trim removed 1 base at V and 1 base at J, leaving 5 bases unmatched. Germline CDR1 reads SGDLS; CDR2 reads YYNGEE. CDR3 bases: TGTGCCAGCAGCGTACGGGAGGGGGGCGGCACAGATACGCAGTATTTT. Protein: CASSVREGGGTDTQYF.

The rearrangement uses TRBV4-1 and TRBJ2-1; 7 bases fit TRBD2. V was clipped by 5 bases and J by 5 bases; unmatched bases: 6. From germline, CDR1 is MGHRA and CDR2 YSYEKL. The CDR3 length is 14 residues. The CDR3 DNA sequence: TGCGCCAGCAGCTCGACTAGCTGGGACAATGAGCAGTTCTTC. Residues: CASSSTSWDNEQFF.

This clonotype was observed a handful of times. CDR3 sequence reads: CASRGGQHTEAFF. CDR3 nucleotide sequence: TGTGCCAGCCGGGGGGGGCAGCACACTGAAGCTTTCTTT. The chain carries TRBV12-3 or TRBV12-4 and TRBJ1-1; maybe TRBD1 (6 bases). The CDR3 sequence is 13 residues long. The V and J ends lost 8 bases and 3 bases respectively, with 13 bases between them.

In its sample, this clonotype was seen a few times. The V call is TRBV19, the J call TRBJ2-1; 11 nucleotides match TRBD2. Losses at the gene ends were 7 bases for V and 8 bases for J; bases not matched to a gene: 4. The CDR3 totals 13 residues. Germline V gene sequence: CDR1 LNHDA, CDR2 SQIVND (reference sequence). In DNA, the CDR3 is TGTGCCAGTAAACTAGCGGGAGTTTATGAGCAGTTCTTC. It yields the protein CASKLAGVYEQFF.

This clonotype was detected ten times or more. The gene calls are TRBV7-2 and TRBJ2-2; 9 bases line up with TRBD2. The germline V gene has CDR1 SGHTA and CDR2 FQGNSA. There are 15 residues in the CDR3. V lost 5 bases and J lost 5; bases outside the gene matches: 6. The CDR3, as DNA: TGTGCCAGCAGCGGGCTAGCGGGGTGGACCGGGGAGCTGTTTTTT. This translates into CASSGLAGWTGELFF.

The chain joins TRBV4-1 to TRBJ2-7, with D perhaps TRBD1 or TRBD2 (5 bases each). The CDR3 length is 14 residues. The germline V gene encodes CDR1 MGHRA and CDR2 YSYEKL. The V end lost 1 base, the J end lost 4 bases, and 11 bases lay between the germline ends. CDR3 bases: TGCGCCAGCAGCCAAGTTTGGGGGTCTTACGAGCAGTACTTC. Translation gives CASSQVWGSYEQYF.